This TCR beta chain was profiled in a study of blood T cell repertoires in COVID-19. Trimming stripped 7 bases from V and 2 bases from J, with 14 bases between. The CDR3 has 14 residues. Germline lookup yields CDR1 LNHDA and CDR2 SQIVND (reference sequence). Profiling relied on immunoSEQ multiplex PCR, and the TCRdb table lists in-frame clones only, not all of them. The table lists about 260,000 clones, 70% to 90% of them singletons. The chain uses TRBV19 and TRBJ1-1, with a tentative D call TRBD1 (5 bases). This clonotype was obtained from a human donor in a cohort sampled during active COVID-19. Material: peripheral blood. CDR3 bases: TGTGCCAGTACTTCATGGACATCAAACACTGAAGCTTTCTTT. It translates to CASTSWTSNTEAFF.